Listed here are 19 T cell receptor beta chains from one sample, sequenced in a study of cytomegalovirus exposure and HLA in healthy donors. Sequencing was performed with immunoSEQ multiplex PCR; in TCRdb, only in-frame clones are kept and a portion is missing. The sample lists about 56,000 clones; around 94% were seen once. Sequences were obtained from PBMCs. The source of these receptors is a man younger than 35 in good health and CMV-seronegative.

The J gene is TRBJ2-7, the V gene TRBV5-5; 14 bases are a match to TRBD2. This CDR3 is built from 17 residues. Looked up from germline, CDR1 is SGHKS and CDR2 is YYEKEE (reference sequence). With 4 bases clipped from V and 6 bases from J, the junction kept 12 bases outside the gene matches. The CDR3 DNA reads as TGTGCCAGCAGCCTGAAAGAGGGACTAGCGGGAGTCTCCGAGCAGTACTTC. Its protein is CASSLKEGLAGVSEQYF.

This rearrangement joins TRBV13 to TRBJ2-2; 8 positions match TRBD1. V gave up 0 bases and J gave up 5 bases; unmatched junction bases: 2. There are 15 residues in the CDR3. Per the germline V gene, CDR1 is PRHDT and CDR2 is FYEKMQ (reference sequence). The DNA of the CDR3 is TGTGCCAGCAGCTTAGGGACAGGGGCTACCGGGGAGCTGTTTTTT. Amino acids: CASSLGTGATGELFF.

This clone showed up just a few times. This sequence joins TRBV2 and TRBJ1-4, with 8 bases identical to TRBD1. CDR3 length equals 15 residues. Germline V gene data show CDR1 as SNHLY and CDR2 as FYNNEI. V was pared by 6 bases and J by 5 bases, with 8 bases of the junction left unmatched. Here the CDR3 reads CASRDRDRRNEKLFF. CDR3 nucleotide sequence: TGTGCCAGCAGAGACCGGGACAGGAGAAATGAAAAACTGTTTTTT. Full variable domain (rest looked up from reference TRBV2 and TRBJ1-4): EPEVTQTPSHQVTQMGQEVILRCVPISNHLYFYWYRQILGQKVEFLVSFYNNEISEKSEIFDDQFSVERPDGSNFTLKIRSTKLEDSAMYFCASRDRDRRNEKLFFGSGTQLSVL.

This clone was observed once. The V and J genes are TRBV28 and TRBJ2-1; 12 nucleotides match TRBD2. J gave up 9 bases and V 2 bases, and 11 bases lay outside the gene matches. The CDR3 totals 17 residues. Germline CDR1 MDHEN, CDR2 SYDVKM. The CDR3 DNA sequence: TGTGCCAGCAGTTTAGAGAAAAGACTAGCGGGAGTTGTTGAGCAGTTCTTC. This sequence encodes CASSLEKRLAGVVEQFF.

In DNA form, the CDR3 reads TGTGCCAGCAGATCCGCCTCTGGAAAACAGGACACAGATACGCAGTATTTT. Its translation: CASRSASGKQDTDTQYF. The rearrangement joins TRBV28 to TRBJ2-3; tentative D call: TRBD1 (5 bases). This CDR3 has 17 amino acids. Germline loops: CDR1 MDHEN, CDR2 SYDVKM. The germline V and J ends were trimmed by 6 bases and 2 bases, with 21 bases remaining between them. Based on the CDR3 plus reference TRBV28 and TRBJ2-3, the full variable domain is DVKVTQSSRYLVKRTGEKVFLECVQDMDHENMFWYRQDPGLGLRLIYFSYDVKMKEKGDIPEGYSVSREKKERFSLILESASTNQTSMYLCASRSASGKQDTDTQYFGPGTRLTVL.

The chain is built from TRBV4-3 and TRBJ2-5; TRBD2 matches at 9 bases. CDR3 length equals 16 residues. CDR1 LGHNA and CDR2 YSLEER come from the germline V gene. Trimming at V came to 2 bases and at J to 3 bases, leaving 7 bases not matched to a gene. Written as DNA, the CDR3 is TGCGCCAGCAGCCAAACCCTTAGCGGGAGTGAAGAGACCCAGTACTTC. Its protein is CASSQTLSGSEETQYF.

CDR3 coding DNA: TGTGCCACCAGCAGACACCGCGTCACTAGCGGTTTGGGAAATGAGCAGTTCTTC. Its protein product is CATSRHRVTSGLGNEQFF. The chain combines TRBV15 with TRBJ2-1; 8 positions match TRBD2. Germline V gene lookup returns CDR1 LNHNV and CDR2 YYDKDF (reference sequence). The CDR3 runs 18 residues. V lost 2 bases to trimming and J lost 7 bases; unmatched junction nucleotides: 16.

The chain combines TRBV5-6 with TRBJ2-7; 9 bases align to TRBD2. The CDR3 has 13 residues. V trimming: 0 bases; J trimming: 6 bases; junction bases outside the gene matches: 1. Looked up from germline, CDR1 is SGHDT and CDR2 is YYEEEE. The CDR3 loop is CASSLELAGEQYF. DNA for the CDR3: TGTGCCAGCAGCTTGGAACTAGCGGGCGAGCAGTACTTC.

J is TRBJ2-1 and V is TRBV6-5; 7 bases line up with TRBD2. CDR1 is MNHEY, CDR2 SVGAGI, per germline. V shed 2 bases, J shed 7 bases, and the junction held 8 bases outside the gene matches. This CDR3 comprises 15 residues. The CDR3 sequence: CASSYGGRASNEQFF. The CDR3 bases are TGTGCCAGCAGTTACGGGGGGAGGGCTTCGAATGAGCAGTTCTTC.

This clone came up a few times. In the same sample, other DNA sequences code for this CDR3. For the CDR3, the DNA is TGTGCCAGCAGCCCCAGGGGGTATGGCTACACCTTC. Protein: CASSPRGYGYTF. This chain links TRBV11-2 with TRBJ1-2; 7 bases fit TRBD1. Trimming removed 5 bases from V and 5 bases from J; junction bases left unmatched: 2. Germline loops: CDR1 SGHAT, CDR2 FQNNGV. The CDR3 contains 12 residues.

This chain links TRBV5-8 with TRBJ2-1; TRBD2 matches 14 bases. The CDR3 loop spans 15 amino acids. The ends lost 4 bases at V and 7 bases at J; junction bases unmatched: 4. Looked up from germline, CDR1 is SGHTS and CDR2 is YDEGEE. The CDR3 coding sequence is TGTGCCAGCAGCCCGGGACTAGCGGGAGAGAATGAGCAGTTCTTC. Amino acids: CASSPGLAGENEQFF.

This clone came up once. V usage is TRBV7-8 and J usage is TRBJ2-7, with 10 bases matching TRBD2. Trimming took 3 bases from V and 5 from J; bases not matched to a gene: 13. This CDR3 is 17 amino acids long. Germline loops: CDR1 SGHVS, CDR2 FQNEAQ. The DNA for the CDR3 is TGTGCCAGCAGCTTGAGGGGGCCGTCTAGCGGGAGCCACGAGCAGTACTTC. It encodes CASSLRGPSSGSHEQYF.

This sequence joins TRBV28 and TRBJ1-5; D not resolved. Germline V lookup: CDR1 MDHEN, CDR2 SYDVKM. V was cut by 3 bases and J by 4 bases, with 10 bases left in between. The CDR3 runs to 14 residues. CDR3 sequence (DNA): TGTGCCAGCAGTTTTGGGCGATTTAATCAGCCCCAGCATTTT. This encodes CASSFGRFNQPQHF.

This clone is a singleton in its sample. The germline gene is not matched at one end of the junction; a read error may be the cause. The CDR3 sequence is CRGRNTEAFF. In nucleotides, the CDR3 is TGCAGGGGGCGTAACACTGAAGCTTTCTTT. This chain links TRBV28 with TRBJ1-1; 8 bases fit TRBD1. The CDR3 is 10 amino acids. Per germline, CDR1 MDHEN and CDR2 SYDVKM.

This chain uses TRBV18 with TRBJ1-1, with 9 bases that match TRBD1. V lost 7 bases, J lost 5 bases, and 5 bases stayed unmatched. Germline loops: CDR1 KGHSH, CDR2 LQKENI. The CDR3 covers 13 residues. The CDR3 DNA is TGTGCCAGCTTCCCGGGGACAGGGACTGAAGCTTTCTTT. Protein sequence: CASFPGTGTEAFF.

The rearrangement uses TRBV6-5 and TRBJ1-4, with a possible D match to TRBD1 (6 bases). CDR3 length: 13 amino acids. The germline V gene has CDR1 MNHEY and CDR2 SVGAGI. The DNA of the CDR3 is TGTGACCAGGGGTGGGGTACTAATGAAAAACTGTTTTTT. Protein sequence: CDQGWGTNEKLFF.

Only one count was recorded for this clone. This sequence joins TRBV23-1 and TRBJ2-7, with D perhaps matching TRBD1 (5 bases). TRBV23-1 is flagged as an ORF with uncertain function. The CDR3 sequence is 12 residues long. Trimming removed 2 bases at V and 8 bases at J, with 10 bases between. CDR3 sequence (DNA): TGCGCCAGCAGTCAACCGCAGGGTAAGCAGTACTTC. This sequence encodes CASSQPQGKQYF.

The chain combines TRBV27 with TRBJ1-3; 7 bases are shared with TRBD1. Trimming took 2 bases from V and 8 from J; bases not matched to a gene: 3. CDR1 is MNHEY and CDR2 is SMNVEV in the germline V gene (reference sequence). The CDR3 runs to 13 residues. The CDR3 nucleotides are TGTGCCAGCAGTTTAAACAGGGGAGACACCATATATTTT. Translated, it gives CASSLNRGDTIYF.

The chain is built from TRBV9 and TRBJ2-1, with 8 bases matching TRBD1. CDR3 length: 14 amino acids. V was clipped by 0 bases and J by 9 bases; unmatched bases: 5. Germline values: CDR1 SGDLS, CDR2 YYNGEE. This CDR3 is CASSVVTGGAEQFF. CDR3 in DNA: TGTGCCAGCAGCGTAGTTACAGGGGGTGCTGAGCAGTTCTTC.